By share of the sample, the clone carrying this T cell receptor (beta chain) is medium-sized (0.01 to 0.1%). This sample is drawn from a study of T cells in localized non-small cell lung cancer. Profiling relied on immunoSEQ multiplex PCR, and the TCRdb table lists in-frame clones only, not all of them. The sample consists of some 1,500 clones, approximately 33% of them appearing once. The junction had 7 bases not matched to a gene; V was cut back by 3 bases and J by 0 bases. This CDR3 spans 17 amino acids. Germline loops: CDR1 MNHGY, CDR2 SAAAGT. This chain links TRBV6-8 with TRBJ2-1, with TRBD2 matching 8 bases. The sequencing used normal lung tissue next to the tumor, collected before any cancer treatment. This TCR derives from an older female donor with stage II squamous cell lung carcinoma. CDR3 loop: CASSYVKRGPSYNEQFF. CDR3 bases: TGTGCCAGCAGTTATGTAAAGCGGGGGCCCTCCTACAATGAGCAGTTCTTC.